This T cell receptor (beta chain) was documented in a study of cytomegalovirus exposure and HLA in healthy donors. The study, taken as a whole, reports: An analysis was carried out later, and it reportedly showed fewer N-insertions in an Asian-associated ancestry cluster than the approximately 680-donor mean.

Amplification used 60 Vbeta primers and 13 Jbeta primers. Produced via immunoSEQ multiplex PCR; TCRdb's table is partial and in-frame only. The repertoire holds around 150,000 clones, with around nine tenths as singletons. There are 14 residues in the CDR3. The V and J ends lost 4 bases and 0 bases respectively, with 7 bases between them. Points on this clone: Its antigen is undetermined.

The clonotype originates from a woman younger than 45 in good health and CMV-seronegative. Sequenced input: PBMCs. The rearrangement uses TRBV5-3 and TRBJ2-2; the D is unclear. Being an ORF, TRBV5-3 has a function that is uncertain. This CDR3 reads CARSSLANTGELFF. For the CDR3, the DNA is TGTGCCAGAAGCAGTCTAGCGAACACCGGGGAGCTGTTTTTT.